These T cell receptor beta chains were read from a single sample in a study of cytomegalovirus exposure and HLA in healthy donors. The protocol was immunoSEQ multiplex PCR, while the TCRdb copy is restricted to in-frame clones and leaves out a portion. This table has 110,000 to 150,000 clones, approximately 84% appearing once. Sequenced input: PBMCs. These receptors originate from a woman between 40 and 50 years old in good health and CMV-seronegative. Both conserved end residues are part of each CDR3. The D gene is left open where the match is weak. Size values are once, few and many counts, or a class for expanded clones, and some rows have none.

V: TRBV18; size: NA; J: TRBJ1-1; D: NA; CDR3: CASSPGGNTEAFF; DNA: TGTGCCAGCTCACCGGGGGGGAACACTGAAGCTTTCTTT
V: TRBV5-8; size: NA; J: TRBJ1-1; D: TRBD1; CDR3: CASSRETGGTEAFF; DNA: TGTGCCAGCAGCAGGGAGACAGGGGGCACTGAAGCTTTCTTT
V: TRBV4-2; size: NA; J: TRBJ2-3; D: TRBD1; CDR3: CASSQERAGGTDTQYF; DNA: TGTGCCAGCAGCCAAGAAAGGGCAGGGGGCACCGATACGCAGTATTTT
V: TRBV7-3; size: NA; J: TRBJ2-5; D: TRBD2; CDR3: CASSLSGRGETQYF; DNA: TGTGCCAGCAGCTTATCAGGGAGGGGAGAGACCCAGTACTTC
V: TRBV7-9; size: once; J: TRBJ2-5; D: NA; CDR3: CASSPRTGLYEETQYF; DNA: TGTGCCAGCAGCCCACGGACAGGACTATACGAAGAGACCCAGTACTTC
V: TRBV11-1; size: NA; J: TRBJ1-2; D: NA; CDR3: CASSFLSGETNYGYTF; DNA: TGTGCCAGCAGCTTCCTATCAGGGGAGACTAACTATGGCTACACCTTC
V: TRBV6-5; size: NA; J: TRBJ1-5; D: TRBD1; CDR3: CASSRTTGGNQPQHF; DNA: TGTGCCAGCAGCCGGACGACAGGGGGAAATCAGCCCCAGCATTTT
V: TRBV18; size: NA; J: TRBJ2-7; D: TRBD2; CDR3: CASSPALAVPYEQYF; DNA: TGTGCCAGCTCACCGGCACTAGCGGTTCCCTACGAGCAGTACTTC
V: TRBV5-1; size: NA; J: TRBJ2-3; D: NA; CDR3: CASSLSTDTQYF; DNA: TGCGCCAGCAGCCTAAGCACAGATACGCAGTATTTT
V: TRBV27; size: NA; J: TRBJ2-2; D: TRBD1; CDR3: CASSLNPRTGDGELFF; DNA: TGTGCCAGCAGTTTAAACCCTAGGACAGGCGACGGGGAGCTGTTTTTT
V: TRBV30; size: NA; J: TRBJ2-3; D: NA; CDR3: CAWSAGAGTDTQYF; DNA: TGTGCCTGGAGTGCTGGGGCGGGCACAGATACGCAGTATTTT
V: TRBV14; size: NA; J: TRBJ2-3; D: TRBD1; CDR3: CASSQEIWDRRTDTQYF; DNA: TGTGCCAGCAGCCAAGAAATATGGGACAGGCGTACAGATACGCAGTATTTT
V: TRBV14; size: NA; J: TRBJ2-5; D: NA; CDR3: CASSQERGLRAETQYF; DNA: TGTGCCAGCAGCCAAGAACGAGGACTCCGAGCTGAGACCCAGTACTTC
V: TRBV27; size: few; J: TRBJ1-2; D: NA; CDR3: CASSLDSNYGYTF; DNA: TGTGCCAGCAGTTTAGACAGTAACTATGGCTACACCTTC
V: TRBV5-1; size: NA; J: TRBJ2-3; D: NA; CDR3: CASSLVGGASTDTQYF; DNA: TGCGCCAGCAGCTTGGTCGGCGGAGCCAGCACAGATACGCAGTATTTT
V: TRBV27; size: once; J: TRBJ2-7; D: TRBD2; CDR3: CASSFLAGDEQYF; DNA: TGTGCCAGCAGTTTTCTAGCGGGAGACGAGCAGTACTTC
V: TRBV5-6; size: NA; J: TRBJ1-1; D: NA; CDR3: CASSLAGWMNTEAFF; DNA: TGTGCCAGCAGCTTGGCAGGGTGGATGAACACTGAAGCTTTCTTT
V: TRBV7-2; size: NA; J: TRBJ2-7; D: NA; CDR3: CASSPPARYEQYF; DNA: TGTGCCAGCAGCCCCCCAGCGCGGTACGAGCAGTACTTC
V: TRBV7-2; size: NA; J: TRBJ1-5; D: NA; CDR3: CASSFLQGRQPQHF; DNA: TGTGCCAGCAGCTTTTTACAGGGTCGGCAGCCCCAGCATTTT
V: TRBV6-1; size: once; J: TRBJ1-4; D: NA; CDR3: CASATATNEKLFF; DNA: TGTGCCAGCGCGACAGCCACTAATGAAAAACTGTTTTTT
V: TRBV14; size: NA; J: TRBJ2-5; D: NA; CDR3: CASSLRETQYF; DNA: TGTGCCAGCAGCCTGCGGGAGACCCAGTACTTC
V: TRBV4-1; size: NA; J: TRBJ1-4; D: NA; CDR3: CASSQGEVKLFF; DNA: TGCGCCAGCAGCCAAGGGGAGGTGAAACTGTTTTTT
V: TRBV18; size: NA; J: TRBJ2-2; D: NA; CDR3: CASSTTSPSGGELFF; DNA: TGTGCCAGCTCGACGACTTCTCCCTCGGGAGGGGAGCTGTTTTTT
V: TRBV6-5; size: once; J: TRBJ2-7; D: NA; CDR3: CASSYAKGVWYEQYF; DNA: TGTGCCAGCAGTTACGCGAAGGGGGTTTGGTACGAGCAGTACTTC
V: TRBV30; size: few; J: TRBJ2-7; D: NA; CDR3: CAWSWEDTSYEQYF; DNA: TGTGCCTGGAGTTGGGAGGACACCTCCTACGAGCAGTACTTC
V: TRBV9; size: NA; J: TRBJ2-1; D: TRBD2; CDR3: CASSSGLVSYNEQFF; DNA: TGTGCCAGCAGCTCCGGACTAGTCTCCTACAATGAGCAGTTCTTC
V: TRBV18; size: NA; J: TRBJ2-7; D: NA; CDR3: CASSPRLTTYEQYF; DNA: TGTGCCAGCTCACCAAGACTTACCACCTACGAGCAGTACTTC
V: TRBV2; size: few; J: TRBJ2-5; D: NA; CDR3: CASSFGVLETQYF; DNA: TGTGCCAGCAGTTTCGGGGTTTTGGAGACCCAGTACTTC
V: TRBV27; size: NA; J: TRBJ2-5; D: NA; CDR3: CASSPQGTLQETQYF; DNA: TGTGCCAGCAGTCCCCAGGGGACGCTTCAAGAGACCCAGTACTTC
V: TRBV7-3; size: once; J: TRBJ2-5; D: TRBD1; CDR3: CASSLGRDRGTTQYF; DNA: TGTGCCAGCAGCTTAGGTCGGGACAGGGGGACGACCCAGTACTTC
V: TRBV7-2; size: NA; J: TRBJ1-2; D: NA; CDR3: CASSLTTVPYGYTF; DNA: TGTGCCAGCAGCTTGACTACGGTCCCCTATGGCTACACCTTC
V: TRBV28; size: NA; J: TRBJ1-1; D: NA; CDR3: CASSSSSIGGTEAFF; DNA: TGTGCCAGCAGCAGCTCGTCGATTGGGGGGACTGAAGCTTTCTTT
V: TRBV9; size: once; J: TRBJ1-1; D: NA; CDR3: CASSPRNWLPEAFF; DNA: TGTGCCAGCAGCCCCCGTAATTGGCTTCCTGAAGCTTTCTTT